Included here is one T cell receptor beta chain sequence, with context. Its target is not known. Clones were sequenced by immunoSEQ multiplex PCR, and TCRdb holds only the in-frame ones, with some missing. The repertoire has some 140,000 clones, over 75% of them found once; the top ten carry 6.5% to 8.5%. This entry is derived from a study of T cell responses to AZD1222 COVID-19 vaccine. Germline CDR1 and CDR2: SGHTA and FQGNSA. Trimming left V 2 bases short and J 7 bases short, with 18 bases between. This CDR3 is built from 15 residues. Findings and limits, study-wide: Spike-specific TCR breadth and depth were elevated following two AZD1222 doses. Donor demographics were predominantly white British with a female majority; clonal diversity may be underestimated.

This sample comprised peripheral blood, obtained 28 days after the second dose of the MenACWY control vaccine. The rearrangement joins TRBV7-2 to TRBJ2-7; D tentatively fits TRBD1 or TRBD2 (5 bases each). The sequence came from an adult who received the MenACWY meningococcal vaccine as a control. CDR3 residues: CASSLITLGVGEQYF. The DNA for the CDR3 is TGTGCCAGCAGCTTAATAACCTTGGGGGTTGGGGAGCAGTACTTC. Full variable domain (rest looked up from reference TRBV7-2 and TRBJ2-7): GAGVSQSPSNKVTEKGKDVELRCDPISGHTALYWYRQSLGQGLEFLIYFQGNSAPDKSGLPSDRFSAERTGGSVSTLTIQRTQQEDSAVYLCASSLITLGVGEQYFGPGTRLTVT.